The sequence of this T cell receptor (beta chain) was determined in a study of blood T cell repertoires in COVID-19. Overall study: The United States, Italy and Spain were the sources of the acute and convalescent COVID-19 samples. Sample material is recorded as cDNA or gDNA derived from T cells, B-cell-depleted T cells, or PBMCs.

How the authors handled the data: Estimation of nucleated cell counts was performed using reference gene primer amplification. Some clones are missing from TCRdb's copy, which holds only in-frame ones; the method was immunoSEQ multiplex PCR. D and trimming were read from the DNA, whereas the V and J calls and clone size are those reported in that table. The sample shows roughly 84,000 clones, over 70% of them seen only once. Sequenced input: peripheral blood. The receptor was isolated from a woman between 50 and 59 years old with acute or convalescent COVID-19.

The CDR3 region has the DNA TGTGCCACCGGGACAGGGCCAAGAAAACTGTTTTTT. It is translated as CATGTGPRKLFF. The genes are TRBV28 and TRBJ1-4, with 9 bases aligning to TRBD1. Germline V gene data show CDR1 as MDHEN and CDR2 as SYDVKM. CDR3 length: 12 residues. Trimming cost V 10 bases and J 10 bases; bases outside gene matches: 7.